Following are 12 T cell receptor beta chains from one sample sequenced in a study of cytomegalovirus exposure and HLA in healthy donors. A multiplex PCR was run with 60 Vbeta primers and 13 Jbeta primers. Only in-frame clones appear in the TCRdb table, and some are missing; sequencing was by immunoSEQ multiplex PCR. Seen here are about 130,000 clones, around 83% observed once, and the top ten hold about 7%. Material for sequencing was PBMCs. Receptors originate from a woman aged 25 to 39 in good health and CMV-seropositive.

The DNA of the CDR3 is TGTGCCAGCAGTTCTCCAAGGACAGGGGGCAACTATGGCTACACCTTC. It encodes CASSSPRTGGNYGYTF. The chain uses TRBV28 and TRBJ1-2, with 11 bases that match TRBD1. The V segment lost 4 bases and the J segment 2 bases; nucleotides outside the gene matches: 6. This CDR3 spans 16 amino acids. Germline V gene lookup returns CDR1 MDHEN and CDR2 SYDVKM.

The chain recombines TRBV7-6 with TRBJ2-7; perhaps TRBD1 as D (5 bases). V lost 5 bases, J lost 2 bases, and 10 bases lay in between. Germline CDR1 is SGHVS and CDR2 is FNYEAQ. The CDR3 runs 13 residues. The CDR3 spells CASSGQGTYEQYF. The DNA of the CDR3 is TGTGCCAGCAGCGGGCAGGGTACCTACGAGCAGTACTTC.

The rearrangement joins TRBV7-3 to TRBJ1-2, with D perhaps matching TRBD1 (6 bases). The V end was cut by 1 base, the J end by 2 bases, with 11 bases between. Germline V gene sequence: CDR1 SGHTA, CDR2 FQGTGA. This CDR3 region has 15 residues. The CDR3 sequence: CASSLRGGLNYGYTF. CDR3 coding DNA: TGTGCCAGCAGCTTAAGGGGGGGCCTAAACTATGGCTACACCTTC.

Comments on this clone: At the DNA level, this CDR3 is encoded by other sequences in the same sample as well. The chain carries TRBV10-3 and TRBJ1-1; a possible D gene is TRBD1 (5 bases). Germline CDR1 is ENHRY and CDR2 is SYGVKD. The CDR3 contains 12 residues. The V end lost 4 bases, the J end lost 5 bases, and 8 bases lay between the germline ends. CDR3 coding DNA: TGTGCCATCAGTGGGGGGGGAACTGAAGCTTTCTTT. It encodes CAISGGGTEAFF.

The V gene is TRBV25-1, the J gene TRBJ2-3, with D maybe TRBD1 (6 bases). Germline loops: CDR1 MGHDK, CDR2 SYGVNS. The V and J ends lost 7 bases and 2 bases respectively, with 16 bases between them. There are 15 residues in the CDR3. This CDR3 is CASTPSGANTDTQYF. The CDR3 DNA reads TGTGCCAGCACCCCTTCAGGGGCGAACACAGATACGCAGTATTTT.

The chain recombines TRBV5-4 with TRBJ2-1; weak D call: TRBD1 (5 bases). The CDR3 spans 14 residues. V was trimmed by 6 bases and J by 6 bases, leaving 16 bases between them. Germline CDR1 SGHNT, CDR2 YYREEE (reference sequence). CDR3 sequence: CASTQGGLLNEQFF. The CDR3 DNA reads as TGTGCCAGCACCCAGGGTGGGCTCCTCAATGAGCAGTTCTTC.

This chain joins TRBV5-1 and TRBJ1-1, with 7 bases that match TRBD1. Germline values: CDR1 SGHRS, CDR2 YFSETQ. J was trimmed by 5 bases and V by 4 bases; bases with no gene match: 5. This CDR3 comprises 13 residues. CDR3 protein: CASSRQGETEAFF. CDR3 nucleotides: TGCGCCAGCAGCCGACAGGGCGAAACTGAAGCTTTCTTT. The full variable domain, completed using reference TRBV5-1 and TRBJ1-1, is KAGVTQTPRYLIKTRGQQVTLSCSPISGHRSVSWYQQTPGQGLQFLFEYFSETQRNKGNFPGRFSGRQFSNSRSEMNVSTLELGDSALYLCASSRQGETEAFFGQGTRLTVV.

V is TRBV2 and J is TRBJ1-1; a weak D match, TRBD1 (6 bases). The V end lost 4 bases, the J end lost 1 base, and 13 bases lay between the germline ends. The CDR3 sequence is 15 residues long. In germline, CDR1 is SNHLY, CDR2 FYNNEI. The DNA for the CDR3 is TGTGCCAGCAGTGGAGGGGGGGATAGGAACACTGAAGCTTTCTTT. Amino acid sequence: CASSGGGDRNTEAFF.

The V gene is TRBV25-1, the J gene TRBJ2-1; TRBD1 matches at 7 bases. The germline V gene encodes CDR1 MGHDK and CDR2 SYGVNS. The CDR3 consists of 13 residues. Trimming at V came to 4 bases and at J to 7 bases, leaving 4 bases not matched to a gene. Written as DNA, the CDR3 is TGTGCCAGCAGTGTGGCAGGGGGTAATGAGCAGTTCTTC. Translating it yields CASSVAGGNEQFF.

The chain recombines TRBV10-3 with TRBJ1-4; TRBD1 might be the D (6 bases). CDR3 length: 14 residues. Germline CDR1 and CDR2: ENHRY and SYGVKD. Between the trimmed V and J ends, which lost 4 bases and 8 bases, there was a span of 14 bases. The CDR3 here is CAISARQDGEKLFF. The CDR3 DNA follows: TGTGCCATCAGTGCGAGACAGGACGGGGAAAAACTGTTTTTT.

The chain recombines TRBV28 with TRBJ2-5, with D maybe TRBD2 (5 bases). Looked up from germline, CDR1 is MDHEN and CDR2 is SYDVKM. This CDR3 is built from 13 residues. V lost 7 bases and J 2 bases, leaving 11 bases between the germline ends. The CDR3 loop is CASTRGNQETQYF. The CDR3 bases are TGTGCCAGCACCCGGGGAAATCAAGAGACCCAGTACTTC.

CDR3: CASSPPGVYGYTF. The CDR3 bases are TGTGCCAGCAGCCCCCCGGGGGTCTATGGCTACACCTTC. V usage is TRBV11-2 and J usage is TRBJ1-2; perhaps TRBD1 as D (5 bases). V lost 5 bases, J lost 4 bases, and 11 bases lay in between. The CDR3 runs 13 residues. Looked up from germline, CDR1 is SGHAT and CDR2 is FQNNGV. Full variable domain (outside the CDR3, taken from reference TRBV11-2 and TRBJ1-2): EAGVAQSPRYKIIEKRQSVAFWCNPISGHATLYWYQQILGQGPKLLIQFQNNGVVDDSQLPKDRFSAERLKGVDSTLKIQPAKLEDSAVYLCASSPPGVYGYTFGSGTRLTVV.